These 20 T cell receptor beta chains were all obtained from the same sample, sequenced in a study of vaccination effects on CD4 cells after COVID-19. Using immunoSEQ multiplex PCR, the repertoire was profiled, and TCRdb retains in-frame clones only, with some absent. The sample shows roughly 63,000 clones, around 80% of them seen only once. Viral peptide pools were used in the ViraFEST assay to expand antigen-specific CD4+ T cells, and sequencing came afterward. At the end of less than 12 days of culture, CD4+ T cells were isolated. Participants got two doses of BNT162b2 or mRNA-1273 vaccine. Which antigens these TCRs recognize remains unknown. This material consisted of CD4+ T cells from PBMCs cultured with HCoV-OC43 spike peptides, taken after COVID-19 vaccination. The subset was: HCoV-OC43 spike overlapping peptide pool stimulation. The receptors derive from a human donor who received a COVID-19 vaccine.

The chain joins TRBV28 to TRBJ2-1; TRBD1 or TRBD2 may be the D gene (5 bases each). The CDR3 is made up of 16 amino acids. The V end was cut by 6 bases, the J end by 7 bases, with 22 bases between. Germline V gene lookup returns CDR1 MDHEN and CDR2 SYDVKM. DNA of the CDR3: TGTGCCAGCAGGGGACGGGACGCGAGGAGTGGGAATGAGCAGTTCTTC. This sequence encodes CASRGRDARSGNEQFF.

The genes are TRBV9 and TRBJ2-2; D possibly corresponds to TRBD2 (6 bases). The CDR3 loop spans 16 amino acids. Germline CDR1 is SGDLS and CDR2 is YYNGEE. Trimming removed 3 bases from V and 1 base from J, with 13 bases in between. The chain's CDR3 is CASSESGGLNTGELFF. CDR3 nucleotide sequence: TGTGCCAGCAGCGAAAGTGGGGGACTGAACACCGGGGAGCTGTTTTTT.

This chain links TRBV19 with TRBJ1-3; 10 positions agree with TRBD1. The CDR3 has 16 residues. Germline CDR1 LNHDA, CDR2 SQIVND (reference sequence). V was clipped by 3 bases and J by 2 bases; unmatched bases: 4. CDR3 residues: CASSIPGTGAGNTIYF. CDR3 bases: TGTGCCAGTAGTATCCCCGGGACAGGGGCTGGAAACACCATATATTTT.

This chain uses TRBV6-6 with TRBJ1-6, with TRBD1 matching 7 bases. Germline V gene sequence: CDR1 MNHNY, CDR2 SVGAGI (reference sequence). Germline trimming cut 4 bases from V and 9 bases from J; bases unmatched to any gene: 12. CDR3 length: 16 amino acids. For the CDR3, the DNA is TGTGCCAGCAGTTCCACCAAGGAGGGGGCGAGTTCACCCCTCCACTTT. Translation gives CASSSTKEGASSPLHF.

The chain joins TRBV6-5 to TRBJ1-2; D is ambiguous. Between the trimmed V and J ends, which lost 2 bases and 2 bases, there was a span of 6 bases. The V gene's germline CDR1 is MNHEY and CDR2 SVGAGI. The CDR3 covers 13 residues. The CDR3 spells CASSYLQNYGYTF. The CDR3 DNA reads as TGTGCCAGCAGTTACCTACAGAACTATGGCTACACCTTC.

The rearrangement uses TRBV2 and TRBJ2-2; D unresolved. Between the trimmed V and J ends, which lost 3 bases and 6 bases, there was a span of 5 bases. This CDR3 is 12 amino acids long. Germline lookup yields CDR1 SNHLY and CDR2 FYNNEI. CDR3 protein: CASSEGSGELFF. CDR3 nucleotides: TGTGCCAGCAGTGAGGGGTCCGGGGAGCTGTTTTTT.

The CDR3 protein is CASSRPFSSGTYYQETQYF. DNA of the CDR3: TGTGCCAGCAGCCGACCATTCTCATCCGGGACATACTACCAAGAGACCCAGTACTTC. The rearrangement joins TRBV6-2 or TRBV6-3 to TRBJ2-5; D is possibly TRBD1 (6 bases). This CDR3 has 19 residues. The germline V gene encodes CDR1 MNHEY and CDR2 SVGEGT. With 6 bases removed from V and 0 bases from J, the gap between germline ends came to 26 bases.

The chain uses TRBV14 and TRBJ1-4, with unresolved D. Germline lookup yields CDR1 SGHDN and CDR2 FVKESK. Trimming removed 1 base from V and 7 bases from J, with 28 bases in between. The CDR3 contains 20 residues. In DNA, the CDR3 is TGTGCCAGCAGCCAAGGTGGAGGGCGAGGCTATAGAGGTCGACGTGAAAAACTGTTTTTT. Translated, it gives CASSQGGGRGYRGRREKLFF.

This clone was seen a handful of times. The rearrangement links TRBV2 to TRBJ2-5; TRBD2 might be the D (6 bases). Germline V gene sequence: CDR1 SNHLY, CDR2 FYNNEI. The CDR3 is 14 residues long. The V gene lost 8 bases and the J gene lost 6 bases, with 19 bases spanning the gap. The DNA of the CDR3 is TGTGCCAGCGGAAGTACTTCAGGGAGGCAGACCCAGTACTTC. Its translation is CASGSTSGRQTQYF.

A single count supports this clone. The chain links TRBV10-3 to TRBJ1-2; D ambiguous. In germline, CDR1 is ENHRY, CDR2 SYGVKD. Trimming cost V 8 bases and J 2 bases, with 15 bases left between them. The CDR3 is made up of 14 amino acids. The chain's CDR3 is CAISKGGPNYGYTF. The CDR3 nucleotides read TGTGCCATCTCCAAGGGTGGGCCAAACTATGGCTACACCTTC.

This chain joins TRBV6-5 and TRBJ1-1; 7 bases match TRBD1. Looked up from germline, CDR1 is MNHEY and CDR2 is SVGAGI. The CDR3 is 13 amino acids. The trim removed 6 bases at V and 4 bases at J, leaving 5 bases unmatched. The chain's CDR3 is CASRQGDGTEAFF. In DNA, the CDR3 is TGTGCCAGCAGGCAGGGGGACGGCACTGAAGCTTTCTTT.

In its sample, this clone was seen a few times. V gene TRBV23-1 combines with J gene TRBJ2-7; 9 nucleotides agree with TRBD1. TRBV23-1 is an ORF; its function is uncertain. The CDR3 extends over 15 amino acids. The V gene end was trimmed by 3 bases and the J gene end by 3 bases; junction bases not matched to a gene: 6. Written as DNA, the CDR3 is TGCGCCAGCAGTCACCCGGACAGGGGTCACTACGAGCAGTACGTC. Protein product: CASSHPDRGHYEQYV.

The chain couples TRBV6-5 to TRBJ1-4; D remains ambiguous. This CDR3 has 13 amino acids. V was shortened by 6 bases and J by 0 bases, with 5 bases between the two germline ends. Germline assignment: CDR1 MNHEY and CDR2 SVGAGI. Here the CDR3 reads CASRLTTNEKLFF. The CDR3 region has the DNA TGTGCCAGCAGATTAACAACTAATGAAAAACTGTTTTTT.

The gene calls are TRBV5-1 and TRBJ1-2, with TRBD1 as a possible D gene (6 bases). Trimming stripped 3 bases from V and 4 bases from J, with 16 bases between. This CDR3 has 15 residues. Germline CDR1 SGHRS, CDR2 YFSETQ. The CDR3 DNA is TGCGCCAGCAGCTCTAATAGGGGGTTCCCCTATGGCTACACCTTC. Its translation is CASSSNRGFPYGYTF.

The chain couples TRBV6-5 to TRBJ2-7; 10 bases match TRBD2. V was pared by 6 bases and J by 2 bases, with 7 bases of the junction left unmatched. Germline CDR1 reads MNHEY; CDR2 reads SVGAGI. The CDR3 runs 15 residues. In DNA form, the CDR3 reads TGTGCCAGCAGGAGTGGACTAGCGGTCGCCTACGAGCAGTACGTC. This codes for CASRSGLAVAYEQYV.

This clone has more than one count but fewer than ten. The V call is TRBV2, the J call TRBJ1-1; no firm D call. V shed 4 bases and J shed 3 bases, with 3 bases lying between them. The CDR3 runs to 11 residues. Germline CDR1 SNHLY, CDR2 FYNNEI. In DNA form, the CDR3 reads TGTGCCAGCAGTGGAGACACTGAAGCTTTCTTT. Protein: CASSGDTEAFF.

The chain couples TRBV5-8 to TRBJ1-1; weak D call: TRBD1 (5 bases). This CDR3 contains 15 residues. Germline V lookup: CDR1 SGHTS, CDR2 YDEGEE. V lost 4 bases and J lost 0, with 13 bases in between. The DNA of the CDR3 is TGTGCCAGCAGCCGAAGAGGAGGGGTGAACACTGAAGCTTTCTTT. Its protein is CASSRRGGVNTEAFF.

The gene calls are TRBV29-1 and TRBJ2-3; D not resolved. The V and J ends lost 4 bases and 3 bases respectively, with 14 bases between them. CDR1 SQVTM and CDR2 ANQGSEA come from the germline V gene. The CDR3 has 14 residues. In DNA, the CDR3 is TGCAGCGTTGGCGACCAACAAGGGACAGATACGCAGTATTTT. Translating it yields CSVGDQQGTDTQYF.

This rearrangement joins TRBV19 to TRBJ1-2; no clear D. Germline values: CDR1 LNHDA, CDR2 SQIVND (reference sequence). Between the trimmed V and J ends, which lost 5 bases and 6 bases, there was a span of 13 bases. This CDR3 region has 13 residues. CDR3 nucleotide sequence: TGTGCCAGTAGTCTGACCCTGCAAGATGGCTACACCTTC. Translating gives CASSLTLQDGYTF.

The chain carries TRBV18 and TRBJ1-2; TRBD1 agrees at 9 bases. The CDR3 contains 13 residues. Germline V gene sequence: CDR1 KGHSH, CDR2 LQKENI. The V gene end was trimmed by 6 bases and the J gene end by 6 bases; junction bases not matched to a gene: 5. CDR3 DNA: TGTGCCAGCTCGAAGGGACAGGGAAATGGCTACACCTTC. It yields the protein CASSKGQGNGYTF.